A selection of T cell receptor beta chains follows, all from one sample in a study of T cell changes during pregnancy in multiple sclerosis. The repertoire was sequenced with immunoSEQ multiplex PCR; TCRdb's copy has only in-frame clones and lacks some. The table includes roughly 56,000 clones, roughly 87% detected once. Sequencing used peripheral blood, obtained in the first trimester of pregnancy. All receptors derive from a female donor with multiple sclerosis, enrolled in a pregnancy study. Each CDR3 is given with its conserved first and last residue. D genes are given only for firm matches. For some rows the clone size is stated as once, few or many, or as a class when expanded; others skip it.

v_gene: TRBV4-1; j_gene: TRBJ2-7; d_gene: -; abundance: -; CDR3aa: CASSQDIWAHEQYF; CDR3nt: TGCGCCAGCAGCCAAGATATTTGGGCCCACGAGCAGTACTTC
v_gene: TRBV2; j_gene: TRBJ2-5; d_gene: -; abundance: -; CDR3aa: CASSETLRDLFQETQYF; CDR3nt: TGTGCCAGCAGTGAAACCCTCCGGGACTTATTTCAAGAGACCCAGTACTTC
v_gene: TRBV18; j_gene: TRBJ2-7; d_gene: TRBD1; abundance: -; CDR3aa: CASSPSVTGSYEQYF; CDR3nt: TGTGCCAGCTCCCCATCAGTGACAGGGTCCTACGAGCAGTACTTC
v_gene: TRBV10-3; j_gene: TRBJ1-2; d_gene: TRBD1; abundance: -; CDR3aa: CAISEGTAMNRGYTF; CDR3nt: TGTGCCATCAGTGAAGGGACAGCTATGAATCGGGGCTACACCTTC
v_gene: TRBV5-1; j_gene: TRBJ2-2; d_gene: TRBD1; abundance: -; CDR3aa: CASSLGQGASAGELFF; CDR3nt: TGCGCCAGCAGCTTGGGACAGGGGGCGAGTGCCGGGGAGCTGTTTTTT
v_gene: TRBV29-1; j_gene: TRBJ2-3; d_gene: TRBD2; abundance: -; CDR3aa: CSVVSGRAYSTDTQYF; CDR3nt: TGCAGCGTTGTCAGCGGGAGGGCGTATAGCACAGATACGCAGTATTTT
v_gene: TRBV7-2; j_gene: TRBJ2-1; d_gene: -; abundance: -; CDR3aa: CASSLEGITYNEQFF; CDR3nt: TGTGCCAGCAGCTTAGAGGGGATAACCTACAATGAGCAGTTCTTC
v_gene: TRBV11-2; j_gene: TRBJ2-3; d_gene: TRBD1; abundance: -; CDR3aa: CASSSTGGATDTQYF; CDR3nt: TGTGCCAGCAGCTCCACAGGGGGCGCAACAGATACGCAGTATTTT
v_gene: TRBV2; j_gene: TRBJ2-7; d_gene: TRBD2; abundance: -; CDR3aa: CASGREGPREQYF; CDR3nt: TGTGCCAGCGGGCGGGAGGGCCCTCGGGAGCAGTACTTC
v_gene: TRBV28; j_gene: TRBJ2-1; d_gene: -; abundance: few; CDR3aa: CASSQGVRGEQFF; CDR3nt: TGTGCCAGCAGTCAAGGAGTTCGCGGTGAGCAGTTCTTC
v_gene: TRBV7-8; j_gene: TRBJ1-1; d_gene: -; abundance: -; CDR3aa: CASSLGLAMNTEAFF; CDR3nt: TGTGCCAGCAGCTTAGGATTAGCTATGAACACTGAAGCTTTCTTT
v_gene: TRBV5-1; j_gene: TRBJ1-3; d_gene: -; abundance: -; CDR3aa: CASSLNGGPHSGNTIYF; CDR3nt: TGCGCCAGCAGCCTGAACGGGGGGCCCCACTCTGGAAACACCATATATTTT
v_gene: TRBV7-2; j_gene: TRBJ1-4; d_gene: -; abundance: -; CDR3aa: CASSLEFWLGGTNEKLFF; CDR3nt: TGTGCCAGCAGCTTAGAATTCTGGCTGGGGGGAACTAATGAAAAACTGTTTTTT
v_gene: TRBV28; j_gene: TRBJ1-5; d_gene: TRBD1; abundance: once; CDR3aa: CASSLGQGAGQPQHF; CDR3nt: TGTGCCAGCAGTTTAGGACAGGGGGCTGGTCAGCCCCAGCATTTT
v_gene: TRBV7-9; j_gene: TRBJ2-2; d_gene: -; abundance: -; CDR3aa: CASKELTNTGELFF; CDR3nt: TGTGCCAGCAAAGAGTTGACGAACACCGGGGAGCTGTTTTTT
v_gene: TRBV5-1; j_gene: TRBJ2-7; d_gene: TRBD2; abundance: -; CDR3aa: CASSAGGGSLYEQYF; CDR3nt: TGCGCCAGCTCCGCGGGGGGCGGGTCCTTATACGAGCAGTACTTC
v_gene: TRBV28; j_gene: TRBJ1-1; d_gene: -; abundance: -; CDR3aa: CASSFNRDVMNTEAFF; CDR3nt: TGTGCCAGCAGTTTTAACAGGGATGTTATGAACACTGAAGCTTTCTTT
v_gene: TRBV18; j_gene: TRBJ2-3; d_gene: TRBD2; abundance: -; CDR3aa: CASSPYMRLAGPWGTDTQYF; CDR3nt: TGTGCCAGCTCACCATACATGAGACTAGCGGGACCCTGGGGCACAGATACGCAGTATTTT
v_gene: TRBV13; j_gene: TRBJ1-1; d_gene: -; abundance: -; CDR3aa: CASSLKFRMNTEAFF; CDR3nt: TGTGCCAGCAGCTTAAAGTTCAGGATGAACACTGAAGCTTTCTTT
v_gene: TRBV21-1; j_gene: TRBJ1-2; d_gene: -; abundance: -; CDR3aa: CASSTRDRFREGYTF; CDR3nt: TGTGCCAGCAGCACACGGGACAGGTTCCGAGAGGGCTACACCTTC
v_gene: TRBV18; j_gene: TRBJ2-1; d_gene: TRBD2; abundance: -; CDR3aa: CASSPRGVIAGGDEQFF; CDR3nt: TGTGCCAGCTCACCAAGGGGCGTAATAGCGGGAGGGGATGAGCAGTTCTTC
v_gene: TRBV29-1; j_gene: TRBJ1-4; d_gene: -; abundance: few; CDR3aa: CSVRQLNEKLFF; CDR3nt: TGCAGCGTTCGACAGCTTAATGAAAAACTGTTTTTT
v_gene: TRBV7-6; j_gene: TRBJ2-1; d_gene: -; abundance: once; CDR3aa: CASRGLEGNEQFF; CDR3nt: TGTGCCAGCAGGGGACTGGAGGGGAATGAGCAGTTCTTC
v_gene: TRBV4-3; j_gene: TRBJ1-2; d_gene: TRBD1; abundance: -; CDR3aa: CASRDRDYGYTF; CDR3nt: TGCGCCAGCCGGGACAGGGACTATGGCTACACCTTC
v_gene: TRBV27; j_gene: TRBJ2-7; d_gene: TRBD2; abundance: once; CDR3aa: CASSLGPGRAYEQYF; CDR3nt: TGTGCCAGCAGTTTAGGTCCCGGGAGGGCCTACGAGCAGTACTTC
v_gene: TRBV30; j_gene: TRBJ1-5; d_gene: -; abundance: once; CDR3aa: CAWSPGLGGQPQHF; CDR3nt: TGTGCCTGGAGTCCCGGTCTTGGTGGTCAGCCCCAGCATTTT
v_gene: TRBV30; j_gene: TRBJ2-5; d_gene: TRBD2; abundance: -; CDR3aa: CAWSEGAGVGGTQYF; CDR3nt: TGTGCCTGGAGTGAGGGTGCGGGAGTGGGGGGGACCCAGTACTTC
v_gene: TRBV28; j_gene: TRBJ1-5; d_gene: TRBD1; abundance: -; CDR3aa: CASSFIGTGPNSNQPQHF; CDR3nt: TGTGCCAGCAGTTTCATCGGGACAGGGCCTAATAGCAATCAGCCCCAGCATTTT
v_gene: TRBV5-6; j_gene: TRBJ1-1; d_gene: TRBD1; abundance: -; CDR3aa: CASSFWDSLNTEAFF; CDR3nt: TGTGCCAGCAGTTTTTGGGACAGCCTGAACACTGAAGCTTTCTTT
v_gene: TRBV28; j_gene: TRBJ1-5; d_gene: TRBD1; abundance: -; CDR3aa: CASSTRTGWAQPQHF; CDR3nt: TGTGCCAGCAGTACCCGGACAGGGTGGGCTCAGCCCCAGCATTTT
v_gene: TRBV6-1; j_gene: TRBJ1-5; d_gene: TRBD1; abundance: -; CDR3aa: CASSEGWGQVANQPQHF; CDR3nt: TGTGCCAGCAGTGAAGGGTGGGGACAGGTCGCTAATCAGCCCCAGCATTTT
v_gene: TRBV29-1; j_gene: TRBJ2-3; d_gene: TRBD2; abundance: -; CDR3aa: CSVVSGRISTDTQYF; CDR3nt: TGCAGCGTTGTCAGCGGGAGGATAAGCACAGATACGCAGTATTTT
v_gene: TRBV18; j_gene: TRBJ2-3; d_gene: TRBD1; abundance: -; CDR3aa: CASSPFGTGSSDTQYF; CDR3nt: TGTGCCAGCTCACCCTTTGGGACAGGGAGCTCAGATACGCAGTATTTT
v_gene: TRBV5-1; j_gene: TRBJ2-2; d_gene: -; abundance: once; CDR3aa: CASSLSWAKNTGELFF; CDR3nt: TGCGCCAGCAGCTTGTCCTGGGCCAAGAACACCGGGGAGCTGTTTTTT
v_gene: TRBV27; j_gene: TRBJ1-1; d_gene: TRBD1; abundance: -; CDR3aa: CASSFTGTGGAAFF; CDR3nt: TGTGCCAGCAGTTTCACCGGGACAGGGGGGGCCGCTTTCTTT
v_gene: TRBV2; j_gene: TRBJ2-6; d_gene: -; abundance: -; CDR3aa: CASSYGGAGSGANVLTF; CDR3nt: TGTGCCAGCAGTTATGGAGGTGCAGGCTCTGGGGCCAACGTCCTGACTTTC
v_gene: TRBV19; j_gene: TRBJ1-5; d_gene: TRBD1; abundance: -; CDR3aa: CASSIGTGRGQPQHF; CDR3nt: TGTGCCAGTAGTATAGGGACAGGGAGGGGTCAGCCCCAGCATTTT
v_gene: TRBV7-3; j_gene: TRBJ2-3; d_gene: TRBD1; abundance: -; CDR3aa: CASTSTGYADTQYF; CDR3nt: TGTGCCAGCACCTCGACAGGGTATGCAGATACGCAGTATTTT
v_gene: TRBV4-3; j_gene: TRBJ1-3; d_gene: -; abundance: -; CDR3aa: CASSQEGGLGNTIYF; CDR3nt: TGCGCCAGCAGCCAAGAAGGAGGGCTCGGAAACACCATATATTTT
v_gene: TRBV29-1; j_gene: TRBJ2-7; d_gene: -; abundance: once; CDR3aa: CSAVGVHEQYF; CDR3nt: TGCAGCGCCGTCGGGGTTCACGAGCAGTACTTC
v_gene: TRBV10-3; j_gene: TRBJ1-1; d_gene: -; abundance: few; CDR3aa: CAIRAQGGGTEAFF; CDR3nt: TGTGCCATCAGAGCGCAGGGAGGGGGCACTGAAGCTTTCTTT